This T cell receptor (beta chain) derives from a study of STAT5B mutations in CD4+ large granular lymphocyte leukemia. In the authors' workflow: Productive clonotypes were detectable down to 2.59 x 10-5 frequency. Only in-frame clones appear in the TCRdb table, and some are missing; sequencing was by immunoSEQ multiplex PCR. D and trimming come from the DNA, and the V and J calls and clone size come from that table. The sample lists nearly 30,000 clones, around 85% occurring once. V lost 3 bases and J lost 3, with 8 bases in between. The CDR3 has 13 residues. Germline CDR1 is MNHEY and CDR2 is SMNVEV (reference sequence). Of note for this clone: What it recognizes is unknown.

Broader study findings: 25% of private leukemic clonotypes occurred rarely in other patients' non-leukemic repertoires. The CD4+ versus CD8+ T-LGLL clonality difference may reflect limited sample size. Compared with healthy controls (2/35), patient top clones favored TRBV06 (8/27).

The V gene is TRBV27, the J gene TRBJ2-5, with D maybe TRBD2 (5 bases). The clonotype was recovered from a human donor in good health. Source material: CD4+ T cells from blood buffy coats. Here the CDR3 reads CASSFSREETQYF. In DNA, the CDR3 is TGTGCCAGCAGTTTCTCGCGGGAAGAGACCCAGTACTTC.